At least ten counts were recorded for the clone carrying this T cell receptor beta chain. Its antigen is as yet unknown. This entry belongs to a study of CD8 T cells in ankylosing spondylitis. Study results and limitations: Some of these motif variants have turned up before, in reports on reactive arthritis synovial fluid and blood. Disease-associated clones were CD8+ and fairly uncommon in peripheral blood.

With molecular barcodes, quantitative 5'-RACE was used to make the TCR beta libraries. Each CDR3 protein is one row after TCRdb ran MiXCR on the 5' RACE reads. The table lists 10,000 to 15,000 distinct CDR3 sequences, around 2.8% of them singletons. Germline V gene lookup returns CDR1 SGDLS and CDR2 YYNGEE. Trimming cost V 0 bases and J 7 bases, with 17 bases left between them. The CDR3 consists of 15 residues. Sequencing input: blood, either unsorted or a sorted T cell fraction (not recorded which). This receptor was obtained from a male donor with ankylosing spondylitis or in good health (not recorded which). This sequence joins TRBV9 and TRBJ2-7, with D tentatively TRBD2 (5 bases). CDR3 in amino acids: CASSVAPGILGEQYF. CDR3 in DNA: TGTGCCAGCAGCGTAGCCCCCGGGATACTAGGGGAGCAGTACTTC. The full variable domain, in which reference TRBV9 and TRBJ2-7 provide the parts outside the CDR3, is DSGVTQTPKHLITATGQRVTLRCSPRSGDLSVYWYQQSLDQGLQFLIQYYNGEERAKGNILERFSAQQFPDLHSELNLSSLELGDSALYFCASSVAPGILGEQYFGPGTRLTVT.